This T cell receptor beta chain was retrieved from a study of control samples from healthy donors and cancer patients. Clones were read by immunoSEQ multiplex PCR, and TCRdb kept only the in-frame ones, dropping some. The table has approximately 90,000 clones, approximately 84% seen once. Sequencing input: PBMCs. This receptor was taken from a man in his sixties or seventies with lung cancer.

The CDR3, as DNA: TGTGCCAGCAGCTTGGATATAAGCACAGATACGCAGTATTTT. Protein: CASSLDISTDTQYF. The V call is TRBV5-5, the J call TRBJ2-3; unclear D gene. Germline V gene lookup returns CDR1 SGHKS and CDR2 YYEKEE (reference sequence). CDR3 length: 14 amino acids. Trimming removed 0 bases from V and 0 bases from J, with 5 bases in between. Full variable domain (rest looked up from reference TRBV5-5 and TRBJ2-3): DAGVTQSPTHLIKTRGQQVTLRCSPISGHKSVSWYQQVLGQGPQFIFQYYEKEERGRGNFPDRFSARQFPNYSSELNVNALLLGDSALYLCASSLDISTDTQYFGPGTRLTVL.